This is a list of T cell receptor beta chains from one sample in a study of T-cell reconstitution after alpha-beta-depleted transplantation in children. MiXCR, run by TCRdb on the PCR reads, gives a single entry per CDR3 protein. The repertoire has around 80,000 distinct CDR3 sequences, 15% to 20% of them found once; the top ten carry 51%. The specimen comprised PBMCs, mostly from graft donor cells, sampled 360 days after TCRalphabeta/CD19-depleted stem cell transplant. The receptors were sampled from a male patient aged 2 to 10 who had a stem cell transplant for acute lymphoblastic leukemia, so the T cells may come from the graft donor. CDR3s leave out the opening cysteine and the closing phenylalanine or tryptophan. The listing skips clone size in some rows; elsewhere it reads once, few, many or a size class.

13,TRBV25-1,few,ASSESLGGSYEQY
12,TRBV6-5,-,ASSWASLNTEAF
13,TRBV7-9,-,ASSPRLAPSYEQY
12,TRBV29-1,many,SVEDHGEGTEAF
13,TRBV7-9,-,ASSFPPGGRETQY
11,TRBV7-9,many,ASSSDTNTEAF
10,TRBV20-1,-,SATGSPNEQY
12,TRBV2,few,ASSEVYYNSPLH
13,TRBV7-8,few,ASSMTSGLFYEQY
10,TRBV5-1,few,ASSLGQGGYT
15,TRBV12-3/TRBV12-4,-,ASSFLGLAGGGGELF
14,TRBV6-1,few,ASSLRLRTSGYEQY
13,TRBV12-3/TRBV12-4,-,ASSFGLVRIYEQY
14,TRBV29-1,-,SVGLAGAPAYNEQF
13,TRBV12-3/TRBV12-4,-,ASRVRNANTGELF
11,TRBV29-1,-,SGRRSSGNTIY